This TCR beta chain originates from a study of tumor-infiltrating lymphocytes in localized non-small cell lung cancer. Across the study: Several tumor histologies, both smoking statuses, and some post-neoadjuvant chemotherapy samples were included. Resected tumor was paired with non-adjacent uninvolved lung from the same patient.

Worth noting for this clone: Its antigen is unknown.

The CDR3 extends over 15 amino acids. Looked up from germline, CDR1 is SGHTA and CDR2 is FQGNSA. V gave up 5 bases and J gave up 3 bases; unmatched junction bases: 7. Findings and caveats of the study: TCR sequencing covered a subset of patients with enough tissue. T-cell fraction did not differ between immunotypes IM1 and IM2.

Some clones are missing from TCRdb's copy, which holds only in-frame ones; the method was immunoSEQ multiplex PCR. Of around 5,200 clones in the sample, approximately 64% were seen once. The specimen was uninvolved lung tissue not adjacent to the tumor. The chain couples TRBV7-2 to TRBJ1-1, with TRBD1 matching over 9 bases. The source of this sequence is a human donor with non-small cell lung cancer. The CDR3 sequence: CASSPDRGEDTEAFF. DNA of the CDR3: TGTGCCAGCAGCCCTGACAGGGGGGAGGACACTGAAGCTTTCTTT.